These 19 T cell receptor beta chains were sequenced from one sample in a study of blood T cell repertoires in COVID-19. The protocol was immunoSEQ multiplex PCR, while the TCRdb copy is restricted to in-frame clones and leaves out a portion. Seen here are over 250,000 clones, roughly 85% observed once, and the top ten hold about an eighth. The sequencing sample was made of peripheral blood. The receptors come from a human donor in a cohort sampled during active COVID-19.

The chain couples TRBV27 to TRBJ2-1; D not certain. This CDR3 comprises 15 residues. The V and J ends lost 3 bases and 0 bases respectively, with 9 bases between them. Germline assignment: CDR1 MNHEY and CDR2 SMNVEV (reference sequence). CDR3 DNA sequence: TGTGCCAGCAGTTTCAGGCTGAGCTCCTACAATGAGCAGTTCTTC. It is translated as CASSFRLSSYNEQFF.

The chain links TRBV3-1 (or the pseudogene TRBV3-2) to TRBJ1-1; no definite D call. Trimming cost V 0 bases and J 0 bases, with 8 bases left between them. The CDR3 is 15 amino acids. Germline assignment: CDR1 LGHDT and CDR2 YNNKEL (reference sequence). As DNA, the CDR3 is TGTGCCAGCAGCCAAGATATGCGATTGAACACTGAAGCTTTCTTT. It translates to CASSQDMRLNTEAFF.

This clone was observed a handful of times. The rearrangement uses TRBV6-5 and TRBJ1-2; 12 positions agree with TRBD1. The CDR3 is 15 residues long. Germline CDR1 is MNHEY and CDR2 is SVGAGI. The V segment lost 5 bases and the J segment 5 bases; nucleotides outside the gene matches: 6. CDR3 sequence reads: CASSRPGQGAYGYTF. The CDR3 DNA reads TGTGCCAGCAGTCGTCCGGGACAGGGGGCGTATGGCTACACCTTC.

The gene calls are TRBV28 and TRBJ2-1; the match to TRBD2 covers 8 bases. Losses at the gene ends were 5 bases for V and 10 bases for J; bases not matched to a gene: 7. CDR1 MDHEN and CDR2 SYDVKM come from the germline V gene. The CDR3 extends over 13 amino acids. This chain's CDR3 is CASSTGTRREQFF. The CDR3 DNA follows: TGTGCCAGCAGTACCGGGACTAGACGCGAGCAGTTCTTC.

V is TRBV6-6 and J is TRBJ2-2, with TRBD1 as a possible D gene (5 bases). V dropped 6 bases and J dropped 8 bases, with 10 bases sitting between them. CDR1 and CDR2 from the germline V gene are MNHNY and SVGAGI (reference sequence). The CDR3 is 12 residues long. As DNA, the CDR3 is TGTGCCAGCAGCCCCAGGGTAGGGGAGCTGTTTTTT. It specifies CASSPRVGELFF.

The CDR3 DNA reads TGTGCCAGCAGCTCTACTAGCGGGAGTGCAGATACGCAGTATTTT. Translated: CASSSTSGSADTQYF. The chain combines TRBV7-6 with TRBJ2-3, with 11 bases matching TRBD2. CDR3 size: 15 residues. V was pared by 4 bases and J by 4 bases, with 4 bases of the junction left unmatched. From germline, CDR1 is SGHVS and CDR2 FNYEAQ.

This chain links TRBV4-2 with TRBJ2-2; D is ambiguous. The CDR3 is 16 amino acids. Germline V gene data show CDR1 as LGHNA and CDR2 as YNFKEQ. V dropped 2 bases and J dropped 6 bases, with 16 bases sitting between them. Written as DNA, the CDR3 is TGTGCCAGCAGCCAAACCTCCGTCCCGAGTCCCGGGGAGCTGTTTTTT. It yields the protein CASSQTSVPSPGELFF.

This chain links TRBV14 with TRBJ1-2, with D tentatively TRBD1 (5 bases). Trimming removed 3 bases from V and 6 bases from J, with 8 bases in between. CDR3 size: 12 residues. CDR1 and CDR2 from the germline V gene are SGHDN and FVKESK. CDR3 DNA: TGTGCCAGCAGCCAGCAGGGTCATGGCTACACCTTC. Encoded protein: CASSQQGHGYTF.

The chain combines TRBV18 with TRBJ2-7; 10 bases fit TRBD1. The CDR3 is 16 amino acids. Germline lookup yields CDR1 KGHSH and CDR2 LQKENI. The junction had 9 bases not matched to a gene; V was cut back by 2 bases and J by 5 bases. The CDR3 reads CASSPSQRQGAHEQYF. CDR3 nucleotide sequence: TGTGCCAGCTCACCATCGCAGAGACAGGGGGCCCACGAGCAGTACTTC.

This rearrangement joins TRBV7-2 to TRBJ2-1; the D gene is possibly TRBD2 (6 bases). Germline V CDR1 and CDR2: SGHTA, FQGNSA. The V end was cut by 2 bases, the J end by 4 bases, with 15 bases between. The CDR3 totals 16 residues. This CDR3 reads CASSLMPASAYNEQFF. DNA for the CDR3: TGTGCCAGCAGCTTAATGCCGGCTAGCGCTTACAATGAGCAGTTCTTC.

This sequence joins TRBV2 and TRBJ2-2, with D possibly matching TRBD2 (6 bases). The CDR3 contains 14 residues. Germline V gene sequence: CDR1 SNHLY, CDR2 FYNNEI. Trimming took off 7 bases at V and 2 bases at J, with 11 bases between the two ends. DNA for the CDR3: TGTGCCAGCATAGGGGACTCTAACACCGGGGAGCTGTTTTTT. As protein: CASIGDSNTGELFF.

The rearrangement joins TRBV10-3 to TRBJ2-7; D may be TRBD1 (6 bases). With 0 bases removed from V and 2 bases from J, the gap between germline ends came to 11 bases. Germline-derived CDR1 and CDR2 are ENHRY and SYGVKD. The CDR3 consists of 15 residues. CDR3 amino acids: CAISESGEGAYEQYF. The CDR3 DNA is TGTGCCATCAGTGAGTCGGGTGAGGGGGCCTACGAGCAGTACTTC.

The gene calls are TRBV6-6 and TRBJ1-2; D possibly corresponds to TRBD1 (5 bases). Per germline, CDR1 MNHNY and CDR2 SVGAGI (reference sequence). V lost 8 bases, J lost 3 bases, and 10 bases lay in between. The CDR3 has 12 amino acids. The CDR3 region has the DNA TGTGCCAGCGGGGAGGGGTACTATGGCTACACCTTC. It is translated as CASGEGYYGYTF.

CDR3 nucleotides: TGTGCCAGCAGTTCTAGCGGGACCCAAGGTTTCTTC. Amino acid sequence: CASSSSGTQGFF. The V call is TRBV25-1, the J call TRBJ2-1; TRBD2 matches 9 bases. Germline lookup yields CDR1 MGHDK and CDR2 SYGVNS. This CDR3 region has 12 residues. V lost 5 bases and J lost 16; bases outside the gene matches: 9.

This clone was seen more than once but under ten times. V and J are TRBV18 and TRBJ2-5; D is unresolved. CDR1 and CDR2 from the germline V gene are KGHSH and LQKENI. The CDR3 has 14 amino acids. Trimming pared 1 base from V and 0 bases from J, leaving 6 bases between. CDR3 amino acids: CASSPQRNQETQYF. The CDR3 DNA reads TGTGCCAGCTCACCACAGCGTAACCAAGAGACCCAGTACTTC.

In this sample, this clone turned up a few times. The V and J genes are TRBV6-6 and TRBJ1-3, with D possibly matching TRBD1 (6 bases). Germline CDR1 reads MNHNY; CDR2 reads SVGAGI (reference sequence). The germline V and J ends were trimmed by 0 bases and 4 bases, with 10 bases remaining between them. CDR3 length: 15 residues. CDR3 bases: TGTGCCAGCAGTTACTCCCGGGACATCGGAAACACCATATATTTT. It codes for CASSYSRDIGNTIYF.

The chain combines TRBV4-3 with TRBJ2-2; D is uncertain. The germline CDR1 and CDR2 sequences are LGHNA and YSLEER. CDR3 length equals 15 residues. The V gene lost 2 bases and the J gene lost 2 bases, with 9 bases spanning the gap. CDR3 DNA: TGCGCCAGCAGCCAAAGCGCCGCAAACACCGGGGAGCTGTTTTTT. Amino acids: CASSQSAANTGELFF.

The chain has TRBV4-1 and TRBJ2-7; D possibly corresponds to TRBD1 (5 bases). The germline CDR1 and CDR2 sequences are MGHRA and YSYEKL. V was clipped by 2 bases and J by 2 bases, with 13 bases between them. The CDR3 runs to 15 residues. The CDR3 reads CASSQSGLGTYEQYF. Written as DNA, the CDR3 is TGCGCCAGCAGCCAATCAGGGTTAGGGACCTACGAGCAGTACTTC.

Concerning this clone itself: Mismatch with germline at one junction end may stem from a read error. This rearrangement joins TRBV5-1 to TRBJ1-1, with unresolved D. CDR1 and CDR2 (germline): SGHRS, YFSETQ. The CDR3 loop spans 13 amino acids. The CDR3 region has the DNA TGCGCCAGCACCTTGGACGTAGAGACTGAAGCTTTCTTT. The encoded protein is CASTLDVETEAFF.